This record covers a single TCR beta chain. Repertoires were generated with immunoSEQ multiplex PCR, while TCRdb's copy carries only in-frame clones and drops some. The table lists 60,000 to 85,000 clones, roughly 90% of them singletons. V was clipped by 7 bases and J by 5 bases, with 18 bases between them. The CDR3 runs to 15 residues. CDR1 and CDR2 from the germline V gene are MNHNY and SVGAGI (reference sequence). The sample comes from a study of OX40 agonist ivuxolimab in advanced cancers. The sequence derives from an adult with an advanced solid tumor such as melanoma, head and neck, liver or kidney cancer. The chain uses TRBV6-6 and TRBJ2-4, with a weak D call TRBD1 (7 bases). Sequencing was performed on CD4+ or CD8+ T cells sorted from blood, taken in a trial of the OX40 agonist ivuxolimab. The CDR3 coding sequence is TGTGCCAGCACCCCCGGCGGGACAGCTCAAAACATTCAGTACTTC. Amino acids: CASTPGGTAQNIQYF.